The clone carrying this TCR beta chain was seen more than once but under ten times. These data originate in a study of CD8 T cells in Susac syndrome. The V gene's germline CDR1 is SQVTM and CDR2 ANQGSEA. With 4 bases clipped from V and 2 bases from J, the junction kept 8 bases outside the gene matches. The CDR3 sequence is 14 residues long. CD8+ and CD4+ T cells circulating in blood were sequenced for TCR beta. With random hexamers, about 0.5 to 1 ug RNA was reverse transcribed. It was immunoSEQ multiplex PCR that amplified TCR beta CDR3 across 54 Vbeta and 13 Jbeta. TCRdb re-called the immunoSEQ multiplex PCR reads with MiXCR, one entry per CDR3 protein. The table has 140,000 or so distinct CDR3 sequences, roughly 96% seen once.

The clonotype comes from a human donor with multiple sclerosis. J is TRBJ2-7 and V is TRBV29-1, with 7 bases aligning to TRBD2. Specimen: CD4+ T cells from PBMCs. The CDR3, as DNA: TGCAGCGTTGGGGGACGAGCGGGAACCTACGAGCAGTACTTC. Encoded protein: CSVGGRAGTYEQYF.